This T cell receptor beta chain was profiled in a study of blood T cell repertoires in COVID-19. TCRdb's table, derived via immunoSEQ multiplex PCR, lists solely in-frame clones and lacks some. The data show 90,000 to 120,000 clones, under 80% seen once. The TCR originated in a man between 65 and 80 years old with active or convalescent COVID-19. Sequenced: peripheral blood.

DNA for the CDR3: TGTGCCAGTAGTCCGTGGACAGGGGCAACTAATGAAAAACTGTTTTTT. Translation gives CASSPWTGATNEKLFF. The V and J genes are TRBV19 and TRBJ1-4; 9 bases align to TRBD1. The ends lost 5 bases at V and 0 bases at J; junction bases unmatched: 4. This CDR3 contains 16 residues. Germline V gives CDR1 LNHDA, CDR2 SQIVND (reference sequence).